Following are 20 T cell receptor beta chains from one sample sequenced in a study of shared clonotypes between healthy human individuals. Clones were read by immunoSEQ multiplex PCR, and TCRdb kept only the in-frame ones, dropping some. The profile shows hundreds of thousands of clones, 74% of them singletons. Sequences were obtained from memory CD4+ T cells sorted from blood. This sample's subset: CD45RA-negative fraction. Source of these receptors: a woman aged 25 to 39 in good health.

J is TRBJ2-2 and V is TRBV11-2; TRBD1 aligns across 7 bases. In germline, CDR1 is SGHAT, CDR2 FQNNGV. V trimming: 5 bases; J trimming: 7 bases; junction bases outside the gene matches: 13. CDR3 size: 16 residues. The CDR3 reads CASSPRPATGIGELFF. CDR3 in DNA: TGTGCCAGCAGCCCCCGCCCCGCGACAGGGATCGGGGAGCTGTTTTTT.

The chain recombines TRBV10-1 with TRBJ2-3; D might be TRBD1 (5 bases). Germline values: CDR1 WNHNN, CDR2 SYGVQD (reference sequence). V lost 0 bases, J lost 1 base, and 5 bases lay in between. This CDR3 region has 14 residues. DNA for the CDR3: TGCGCCAGCAGTGAGTCGGGGCGCACAGATACGCAGTATTTT. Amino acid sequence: CASSESGRTDTQYF.

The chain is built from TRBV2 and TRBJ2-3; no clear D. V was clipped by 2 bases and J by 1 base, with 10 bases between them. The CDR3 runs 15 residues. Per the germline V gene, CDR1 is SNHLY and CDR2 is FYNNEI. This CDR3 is CASSELQTGTDTQYF. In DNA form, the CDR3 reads TGTGCCAGCAGTGAATTACAGACGGGCACAGATACGCAGTATTTT. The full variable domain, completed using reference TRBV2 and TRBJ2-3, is EPEVTQTPSHQVTQMGQEVILRCVPISNHLYFYWYRQILGQKVEFLVSFYNNEISEKSEIFDDQFSVERPDGSNFTLKIRSTKLEDSAMYFCASSELQTGTDTQYFGPGTRLTVL.

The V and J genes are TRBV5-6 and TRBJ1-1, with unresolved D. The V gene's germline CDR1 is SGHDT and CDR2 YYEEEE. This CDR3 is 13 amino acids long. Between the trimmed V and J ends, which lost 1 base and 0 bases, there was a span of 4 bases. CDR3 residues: CASSLLMNTEAFF. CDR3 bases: TGTGCCAGCAGCTTGTTAATGAACACTGAAGCTTTCTTT.

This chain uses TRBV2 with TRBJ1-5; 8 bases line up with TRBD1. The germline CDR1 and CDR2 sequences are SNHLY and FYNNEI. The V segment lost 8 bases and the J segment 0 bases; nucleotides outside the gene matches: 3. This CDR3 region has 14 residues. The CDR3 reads CASGDRSSNQPQHF. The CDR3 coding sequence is TGTGCCAGCGGGGACAGGAGTAGCAATCAGCCCCAGCATTTT. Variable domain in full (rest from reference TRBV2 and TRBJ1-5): EPEVTQTPSHQVTQMGQEVILRCVPISNHLYFYWYRQILGQKVEFLVSFYNNEISEKSEIFDDQFSVERPDGSNFTLKIRSTKLEDSAMYFCASGDRSSNQPQHFGDGTRLSIL.

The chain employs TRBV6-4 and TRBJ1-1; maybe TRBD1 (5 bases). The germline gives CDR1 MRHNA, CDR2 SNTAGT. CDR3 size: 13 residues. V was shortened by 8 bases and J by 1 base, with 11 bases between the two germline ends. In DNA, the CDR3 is TGTGCCAGCGAGGGACGGCAGAACACTGAAGCTTTCTTT. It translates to CASEGRQNTEAFF.

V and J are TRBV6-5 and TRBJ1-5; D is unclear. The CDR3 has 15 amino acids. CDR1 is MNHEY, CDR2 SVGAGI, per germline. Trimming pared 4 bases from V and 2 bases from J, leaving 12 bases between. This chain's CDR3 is CASSSPPIGNQPQHF. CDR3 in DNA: TGTGCCAGCAGTTCCCCTCCTATTGGCAATCAGCCCCAGCATTTT.

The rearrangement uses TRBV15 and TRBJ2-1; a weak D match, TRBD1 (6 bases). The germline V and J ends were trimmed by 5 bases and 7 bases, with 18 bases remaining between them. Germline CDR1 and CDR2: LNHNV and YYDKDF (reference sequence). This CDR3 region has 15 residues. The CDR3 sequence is CATSRRQEIPNEQFF. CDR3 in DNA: TGTGCCACCAGCCGACGACAGGAAATTCCAAATGAGCAGTTCTTC.

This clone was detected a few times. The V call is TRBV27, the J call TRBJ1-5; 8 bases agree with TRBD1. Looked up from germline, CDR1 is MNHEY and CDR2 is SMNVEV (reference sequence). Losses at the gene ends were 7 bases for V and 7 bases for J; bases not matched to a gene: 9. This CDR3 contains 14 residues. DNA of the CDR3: TGTGCCAGCACGGACAGGGCGGGGACCCAGCCCCAGCATTTT. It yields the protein CASTDRAGTQPQHF.

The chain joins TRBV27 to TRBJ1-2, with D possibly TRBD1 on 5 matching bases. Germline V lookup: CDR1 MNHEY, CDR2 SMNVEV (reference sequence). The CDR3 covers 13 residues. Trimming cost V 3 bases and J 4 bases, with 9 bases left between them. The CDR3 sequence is CASSFWQGYGYTF. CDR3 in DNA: TGTGCCAGCAGTTTCTGGCAGGGCTATGGCTACACCTTC.

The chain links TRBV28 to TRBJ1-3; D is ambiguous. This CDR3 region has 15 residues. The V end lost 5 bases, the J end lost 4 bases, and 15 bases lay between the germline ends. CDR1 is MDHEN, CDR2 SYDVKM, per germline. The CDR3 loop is CASSPRLRTGNTIYF. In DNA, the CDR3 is TGTGCCAGCAGTCCACGGCTCCGTACGGGAAACACCATATATTTT.

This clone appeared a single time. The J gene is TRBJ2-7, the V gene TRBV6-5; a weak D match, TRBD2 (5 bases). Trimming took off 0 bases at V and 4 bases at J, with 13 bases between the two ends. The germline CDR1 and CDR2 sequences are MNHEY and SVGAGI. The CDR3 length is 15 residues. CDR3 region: CASSYSGVGVYEQYF. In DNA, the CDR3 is TGTGCCAGCAGTTACTCTGGCGTCGGGGTGTACGAGCAGTACTTC.

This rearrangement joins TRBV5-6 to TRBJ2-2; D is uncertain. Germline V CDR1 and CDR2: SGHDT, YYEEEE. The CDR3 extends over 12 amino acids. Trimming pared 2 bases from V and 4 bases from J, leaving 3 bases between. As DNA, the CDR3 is TGTGCCAGCAGCTTAGCCACCGGGGAGCTGTTTTTT. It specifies CASSLATGELFF.

CDR3 protein: CANLPGLASNEQFF. The CDR3 nucleotides read TGTGCCAACCTACCCGGACTAGCGTCCAATGAGCAGTTCTTC. This chain connects TRBV2 to TRBJ2-1; 9 bases are a match to TRBD2. This CDR3 comprises 14 residues. The V and J ends lost 10 bases and 6 bases, in that order; junction bases with no gene match: 10. The germline V gene encodes CDR1 SNHLY and CDR2 FYNNEI. The full variable domain, with the rest looked up from reference TRBV2 and TRBJ2-1, is EPEVTQTPSHQVTQMGQEVILRCVPISNHLYFYWYRQILGQKVEFLVSFYNNEISEKSEIFDDQFSVERPDGSNFTLKIRSTKLEDSAMYFCANLPGLASNEQFFGPGTRLTVL.

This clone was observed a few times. The CDR3 DNA reads TGTGCCAGCGGGGACCAGCGGTCTAGCGAAAAACTGTTTTTT. It specifies CASGDQRSSEKLFF. The chain joins TRBV2 to TRBJ1-4, with D perhaps TRBD1 (5 bases). V was pared by 8 bases and J by 8 bases, with 18 bases between. Germline V gene data show CDR1 as SNHLY and CDR2 as FYNNEI. This CDR3 comprises 14 residues.

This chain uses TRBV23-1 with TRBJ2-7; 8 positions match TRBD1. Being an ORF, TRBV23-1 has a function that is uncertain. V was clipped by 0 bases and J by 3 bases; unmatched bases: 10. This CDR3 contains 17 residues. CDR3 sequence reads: CASSQSKDRTGHYEQYF. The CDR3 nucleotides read TGCGCCAGCAGTCAATCAAAAGACCGGACAGGGCACTACGAGCAGTACTTC.

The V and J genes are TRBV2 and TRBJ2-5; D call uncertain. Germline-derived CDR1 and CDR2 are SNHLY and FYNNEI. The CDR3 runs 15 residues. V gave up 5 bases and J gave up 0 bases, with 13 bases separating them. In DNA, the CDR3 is TGTGCCAGCAGTCCGGAAAACCTGTACCAAGAGACCCAGTACTTC. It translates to CASSPENLYQETQYF.

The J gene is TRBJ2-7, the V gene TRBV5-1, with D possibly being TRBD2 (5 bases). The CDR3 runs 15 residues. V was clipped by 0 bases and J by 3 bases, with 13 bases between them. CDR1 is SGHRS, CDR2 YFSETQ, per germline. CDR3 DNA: TGCGCCAGCAGCTTGGGCGCAGGAGGTTTCTACGAGCAGTACTTC. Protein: CASSLGAGGFYEQYF.

In DNA form, the CDR3 reads TGTGCCAGCAGCTATGGGACAGGAATGAAGTATGGCTACACCTTC. Translating gives CASSYGTGMKYGYTF. The rearrangement uses TRBV7-6 and TRBJ1-2, with 8 nucleotides matching TRBD1. The V gene end was trimmed by 4 bases and the J gene end by 5 bases; junction bases not matched to a gene: 9. The CDR3 consists of 15 residues. The germline gives CDR1 SGHVS, CDR2 FNYEAQ.

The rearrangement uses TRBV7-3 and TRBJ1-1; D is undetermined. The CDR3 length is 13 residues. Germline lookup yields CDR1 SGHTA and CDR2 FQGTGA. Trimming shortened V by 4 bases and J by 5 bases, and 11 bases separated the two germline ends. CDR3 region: CASSSATWTEAFF. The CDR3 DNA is TGTGCCAGCAGCTCGGCTACGTGGACTGAAGCTTTCTTT.